Listed here are 13 T cell receptor beta chains from one sample, sequenced in a study of T cells in tuberculosis (dated by TCRdb to between 2017 and 2018). Libraries came from the immunoSEQ multiplex PCR assay. TCRdb limited this immuneACCESS table to in-frame rearrangements with V and J called. A share of clones is missing; checked studies link under half to unresolved V genes, and the rest is unexplained. For this sample there are about 45,000 clones; about 94% appear just once. The top ten clones comprise less than 2% of the sample. Sequenced input: PBMCs. Receptors were obtained from a donor aged 10 to 29 with latent tuberculosis or without tuberculosis infection. Some clones in this sample may be carry-over from other donors' samples.

The rearrangement joins TRBV9 to TRBJ1-1, with no clear D. The CDR3 has 13 amino acids. Germline assignment: CDR1 SGDLS and CDR2 YYNGEE. The germline V and J ends were trimmed by 4 bases and 1 base, with 8 bases remaining between them. CDR3 sequence reads: CASSPGGNTEAFF. The CDR3 bases are TGTGCCAGCAGCCCGGGTGGGAACACTGAAGCTTTCTTT.

This sequence joins TRBV11-2 and TRBJ1-3, with no clear D. The germline gives CDR1 SGHAT, CDR2 FQNNGV. The CDR3 contains 16 residues. The V gene lost 5 bases and the J gene lost 1 base, with 15 bases spanning the gap. As DNA, the CDR3 is TGTGCCAGCAGCCGGGGATGGGAGAGATCTGGAAACACCATATATTTT. It codes for CASSRGWERSGNTIYF.

The chain carries TRBV5-5 and TRBJ1-1, with D possibly matching TRBD1 (6 bases). V lost 4 bases and J lost 0, with 10 bases in between. CDR3 size: 14 residues. CDR1 is SGHKS and CDR2 is YYEKEE in the germline V gene (reference sequence). The CDR3 DNA reads TGTGCCAGCAGCCCTACAGGGATGAACACTGAAGCTTTCTTT. Encoded protein: CASSPTGMNTEAFF. The complete variable domain, with remaining parts taken from reference TRBV5-5 and TRBJ1-1, reads DAGVTQSPTHLIKTRGQQVTLRCSPISGHKSVSWYQQVLGQGPQFIFQYYEKEERGRGNFPDRFSARQFPNYSSELNVNALLLGDSALYLCASSPTGMNTEAFFGQGTRLTVV.

This clone was seen only once. J is TRBJ2-6 and V is TRBV4-3, with D possibly TRBD1 on 5 matching bases. CDR3 size: 18 residues. Per germline, CDR1 LGHNA and CDR2 YSLEER. V lost 0 bases, J lost 0 bases, and 12 bases lay in between. CDR3 sequence (DNA): TGCGCCAGCAGCCAAGATATAGGGGCCTACTCTGGGGCCAACGTCCTGACTTTC. This codes for CASSQDIGAYSGANVLTF.

V is TRBV4-1 and J is TRBJ2-7; 7 nucleotides agree with TRBD1. The CDR3 length is 16 residues. In germline, CDR1 is MGHRA, CDR2 YSYEKL. J gave up 3 bases and V 2 bases, and 10 bases lay outside the gene matches. The DNA of the CDR3 is TGCGCCAGCAGCCAATGGTTTTCACAGGGGATCTACGAGCAGTACTTC. Translated: CASSQWFSQGIYEQYF.

This chain connects TRBV5-4 to TRBJ2-1, with TRBD2 as a possible D gene (5 bases). The V end lost 4 bases, the J end lost 8 bases, and 16 bases lay between the germline ends. Germline V lookup: CDR1 SGHNT, CDR2 YYREEE (reference sequence). The CDR3 consists of 14 residues. The CDR3 nucleotides are TGTGCCAGCAGCCCCGGGTCTCAGAGGGATGAGCAGTTCTTC. This translates into CASSPGSQRDEQFF.

The J gene is TRBJ2-7, the V gene TRBV5-1; 9 nucleotides match TRBD2. This CDR3 is 15 amino acids long. V gave up 2 bases and J gave up 4 bases; unmatched junction bases: 7. Germline V CDR1 and CDR2: SGHRS, YFSETQ. Here the CDR3 DNA reads TGCGCCAGCAGCTTCGGCGGGAGGGACTTATACGAGCAGTACTTC. Translating gives CASSFGGRDLYEQYF.

V is TRBV27 and J is TRBJ2-3; possible D gene TRBD1, 6 bases. In germline, CDR1 is MNHEY, CDR2 SMNVEV (reference sequence). The V end lost 3 bases, the J end lost 2 bases, and 9 bases lay between the germline ends. The length of the CDR3 is 14 residues. The CDR3 is CASSLGASTDTQYF. The CDR3 region has the DNA TGTGCCAGCAGTTTGGGGGCTTCCACAGATACGCAGTATTTT.

The rearrangement links TRBV7-3 to TRBJ2-3; the D is unclear. V was shortened by 2 bases and J by 6 bases, with 6 bases between the two germline ends. This CDR3 is built from 12 residues. Germline V CDR1 and CDR2: SGHTA, FQGTGA. CDR3 in amino acids: CASSLFSDTQYF. Written as DNA, the CDR3 is TGTGCCAGCAGCTTATTCTCGGATACGCAGTATTTT.

This chain connects TRBV28 to TRBJ1-5, with TRBD1 matching 8 bases. Germline V gene sequence: CDR1 MDHEN, CDR2 SYDVKM. The CDR3 consists of 14 residues. Trimming cost V 5 bases and J 7 bases; bases outside gene matches: 7. DNA of the CDR3: TGTGCCAGCAGTGCCGGGACAGGAAGACAGCCCCAGCATTTT. Its translation is CASSAGTGRQPQHF.

Remarks on this clone: A read error may produce the germline difference seen at one junction end. The gene calls are TRBV27 and TRBJ2-2; 10 bases map to TRBD1. The CDR3 has 15 residues. CDR1 is MNHEY and CDR2 is SMNVEV in the germline V gene (reference sequence). The CDR3 nucleotides read TGTGCCAGCAGTTTTGGGACAGGGGTCACCGAGGAGCTGTTTTTT. Translated: CASSFGTGVTEELFF.

The chain carries TRBV5-1 and TRBJ2-3, with D possibly matching TRBD2 (7 bases). Trimming took off 6 bases at V and 0 bases at J, with 17 bases between the two ends. Germline assignment: CDR1 SGHRS and CDR2 YFSETQ. The CDR3 is 16 residues long. The CDR3 nucleotides read TGCGCCAGCAAAGACGCCGGGGGGCCTAGCACAGATACGCAGTATTTT. Amino acids: CASKDAGGPSTDTQYF.

The rearrangement links TRBV9 to TRBJ2-5; 7 nucleotides agree with TRBD2. This CDR3 is built from 16 residues. V was pared by 0 bases and J by 2 bases, with 7 bases of the junction left unmatched. The germline V gene encodes CDR1 SGDLS and CDR2 YYNGEE. The chain's CDR3 is CASSVAGEGPQETQYF. CDR3 in DNA: TGTGCCAGCAGCGTAGCCGGGGAGGGACCACAAGAGACCCAGTACTTC.